A single sample is the source of the 15 T cell receptor beta chains below, sequenced in a study of shared clonotypes between healthy human individuals. TCRdb's table, derived via immunoSEQ multiplex PCR, lists solely in-frame clones and lacks some. The repertoire includes around 700,000 clones, less than 85% of them detected once, and less than 2% sits in the top ten. The sample comprised memory CD4+ T cells sorted from blood. The subset was: CD45RA-negative fraction. Every receptor here comes from a woman aged 25-40 years in good health.

The J gene is TRBJ1-4, the V gene TRBV28; perhaps TRBD1 as D (5 bases). The CDR3 totals 15 residues. Germline CDR1 reads MDHEN; CDR2 reads SYDVKM. Trimming left V 5 bases short and J 3 bases short, with 13 bases between. The CDR3 region has the DNA TGTGCCAGCAGTCTCCAGGGAGTAGCTAATGAAAAACTGTTTTTT. Its translation is CASSLQGVANEKLFF.

The chain uses TRBV30 and TRBJ1-5; TRBD1 agrees at 8 bases. Germline lookup yields CDR1 GTSNPN and CDR2 SVGIG (reference sequence). The CDR3 has 12 residues. With V trimmed by 7 bases and J by 4 bases, 3 bases remained unmatched. The CDR3 region is CASRQGNQPQHF. The CDR3 nucleotides are TGTGCCTCCCGACAGGGGAATCAGCCCCAGCATTTT.

This clone has only a few counts. The chain employs TRBV7-6 and TRBJ1-1; D is uncertain. V shed 1 base and J shed 5 bases, with 14 bases lying between them. Germline loops: CDR1 SGHVS, CDR2 FNYEAQ. The CDR3 is made up of 15 amino acids. The chain's CDR3 is CASSLGLGIQTEAFF. The CDR3 DNA reads as TGTGCCAGCAGCTTAGGGTTAGGAATCCAGACTGAAGCTTTCTTT.

The chain recombines TRBV7-8 with TRBJ2-3; possibly TRBD1 or TRBD2 for D (6 bases each). CDR1 SGHVS and CDR2 FQNEAQ come from the germline V gene. V was cut by 3 bases and J by 0 bases, with 16 bases left in between. CDR3 length: 17 amino acids. In DNA, the CDR3 is TGTGCCAGCAGCTTTAGGGGGGTCCGGGGTAGCACAGATACGCAGTATTTT. It is translated as CASSFRGVRGSTDTQYF.

The rearrangement joins TRBV27 to TRBJ2-1; 9 bases agree with TRBD2. Germline CDR1 is MNHEY and CDR2 is SMNVEV (reference sequence). The CDR3 is 16 amino acids. Unmatched junction bases numbered 12, after V lost 6 bases and J lost 6 bases. The CDR3 region has the DNA TGTGCCAGCAGGAGTGGATTAGGCGGGAGGGGCAATGAGCAGTTCTTC. Translating gives CASRSGLGGRGNEQFF.

The chain has TRBV29-1 and TRBJ1-5, with a possible D match to TRBD1 (5 bases). Germline V gene data show CDR1 as SQVTM and CDR2 as ANQGSEA. The CDR3 covers 12 residues. Trimming removed 7 bases at V and 4 bases at J, with 11 bases between. The CDR3: CSAGGGNQPQHF. For the CDR3, the DNA is TGCAGCGCCGGTGGGGGTAATCAGCCCCAGCATTTT.

This clone was seen only a few times. The J gene is TRBJ2-2, the V gene TRBV7-8; 10 bases line up with TRBD1. V was pared by 5 bases and J by 1 base, with 4 bases of the junction left unmatched. This CDR3 spans 16 amino acids. In germline, CDR1 is SGHVS, CDR2 FQNEAQ. Written as DNA, the CDR3 is TGTGCCAGCAGCCCAAGGACAGGGGGGAACACCGGGGAGCTGTTTTTT. Translated: CASSPRTGGNTGELFF.

This chain joins TRBV5-4 and TRBJ1-1; D is possibly TRBD1 (5 bases). Trimming cost V 2 bases and J 3 bases, with 17 bases left between them. The CDR3 loop spans 16 amino acids. The V gene's germline CDR1 is SGHNT and CDR2 YYREEE (reference sequence). The CDR3 is CASSLGDRITDTEAFF. CDR3 nucleotide sequence: TGTGCCAGCAGCTTAGGAGACAGAATTACCGACACTGAAGCTTTCTTT. Full variable domain (remainder filled in from reference TRBV5-4 and TRBJ1-1): ETGVTQSPTHLIKTRGQQVTLRCSSQSGHNTVSWYQQALGQGPQFIFQYYREEENGRGNFPPRFSGLQFPNYSSELNVNALELDDSALYLCASSLGDRITDTEAFFGQGTRLTVV.

Of note for this clone: This clone may be a read error of a much larger clone one base away. The V call is TRBV2, the J call TRBJ2-4; no firm D call. Deletions cut 2 bases from V and 7 bases from J, with 3 bases between. The CDR3 runs 11 residues. The germline V gene has CDR1 SNHLY and CDR2 FYNNEI. The CDR3 is CASSERNIQYF. CDR3 in DNA: TGTGCCAGCAGTGAACGGAACATTCAGTACTTC.

The chain is built from TRBV5-1 and TRBJ2-1; a weak D match, TRBD2 (5 bases). This CDR3 is 14 amino acids long. V dropped 4 bases and J dropped 9 bases, with 17 bases sitting between them. Germline V lookup: CDR1 SGHRS, CDR2 YFSETQ. This CDR3 is CASSPQIGGGEQFF. DNA for the CDR3: TGCGCCAGCAGCCCCCAAATCGGCGGAGGTGAGCAGTTCTTC.

This chain uses TRBV28 with TRBJ2-1, with 7 nucleotides matching TRBD2. The CDR3 is 17 residues long. Germline V gene lookup returns CDR1 MDHEN and CDR2 SYDVKM. J was trimmed by 4 bases and V by 3 bases; bases with no gene match: 12. The CDR3 sequence is CASSFGAGEEVYNEQFF. CDR3 nucleotides: TGTGCCAGCAGTTTTGGGGCGGGAGAGGAGGTTTACAATGAGCAGTTCTTC.

The chain carries TRBV6-1 and TRBJ2-7; D is perhaps TRBD1 (5 bases). Germline V CDR1 and CDR2: MNHNS, SASEGT. The CDR3 length is 13 residues. V was clipped by 3 bases and J by 2 bases, with 8 bases between them. The CDR3 is CASSESQAYEQYF. The CDR3 DNA is TGTGCCAGCAGTGAGTCACAGGCCTACGAGCAGTACTTC.

The chain couples TRBV11-2 to TRBJ2-7; D uncertain. Trimming removed 3 bases at V and 7 bases at J, with 7 bases between. The CDR3 runs to 11 residues. Germline CDR1 is SGHAT and CDR2 is FQNNGV. The CDR3 is CASSLSSEQYF. CDR3 bases: TGTGCCAGCAGCTTGTCGTCAGAGCAGTACTTC.

The rearrangement joins TRBV19 to TRBJ2-3; tentative D call: TRBD1 (5 bases). Germline V lookup: CDR1 LNHDA, CDR2 SQIVND (reference sequence). This CDR3 comprises 13 residues. V lost 4 bases and J 6 bases, leaving 11 bases between the germline ends. The CDR3 nucleotides read TGTGCCAGTAGTACACAGGTCCCGGATACGCAGTATTTT. It yields the protein CASSTQVPDTQYF.

The chain carries TRBV5-6 and TRBJ2-3, with 7 bases fitting TRBD1. V was pared by 9 bases and J by 1 base, with 5 bases of the junction left unmatched. The CDR3 runs 13 residues. Germline loops: CDR1 SGHDT, CDR2 YYEEEE. CDR3 coding DNA: TGTGCCACCTCGGGACAGCGCACAGATACGCAGTATTTT. This sequence encodes CATSGQRTDTQYF. Complete variable domain (other parts from reference TRBV5-6 and TRBJ2-3): DAGVTQSPTHLIKTRGQQVTLRCSPKSGHDTVSWYQQALGQGPQFIFQYYEEEERQRGNFPDRFSGHQFPNYSSELNVNALLLGDSALYLCATSGQRTDTQYFGPGTRLTVL.